A single sample gave rise to the 25 T cell receptor beta chains below, sequenced in a study of T cell changes during pregnancy in multiple sclerosis. The method was immunoSEQ multiplex PCR; TCRdb's version includes in-frame clones alone and lacks a portion of them. The sample yields 65,000 to 80,000 clones, roughly 93% seen once. The starting material was peripheral blood, obtained in the second trimester of pregnancy. The receptors derive from a female donor with multiple sclerosis, enrolled in a pregnancy study.

This chain connects TRBV6-6 to TRBJ2-5; the D gene is possibly TRBD1 (6 bases). V shed 6 bases and J shed 1 base, with 12 bases lying between them. CDR3 length: 14 amino acids. Germline CDR1 and CDR2: MNHNY and SVGAGI (reference sequence). The CDR3 region has the DNA TGTGCCAGCAGCCCCGGACAGTTCCAAGAGACCCAGTACTTC. Protein: CASSPGQFQETQYF.

This chain uses TRBV23-1 with TRBJ2-7; D uncertain. TRBV23-1 is filed as an ORF, its function uncertain. The CDR3 runs to 9 residues. V gave up 5 bases and J gave up 12 bases, with 8 bases separating them. The CDR3, as DNA: TGCGCCAGCAGTGTCCGGTGGTACTTC. This gives the protein CASSVRWYF.

This chain joins TRBV7-9 and TRBJ1-2, with D unclear. The CDR3 extends over 17 amino acids. Trimming stripped 1 base from V and 1 base from J, with 16 bases between. Germline V gene data show CDR1 as SEHNR and CDR2 as FQNEAQ (reference sequence). Written as DNA, the CDR3 is TGTGCCAGCAGCTTAGTAGTCGCGGCAGTTAATAACTATGGCTACACCTTC. Translation gives CASSLVVAAVNNYGYTF. Looking up the rest from reference TRBV7-9 and TRBJ1-2 gives the full variable domain: DTGVSQNPRHKITKRGQNVTFRCDPISEHNRLYWYRQTLGQGPEFLTYFQNEAQLEKSRLLSDRFSAERPKGSFSTLEIQRTEQGDSAMYLCASSLVVAAVNNYGYTFGSGTRLTVV.

The genes are TRBV6-5 and TRBJ2-2, with a possible D match to TRBD1 (6 bases). CDR3 size: 15 residues. CDR1 MNHEY and CDR2 SVGAGI come from the germline V gene. Trimming removed 7 bases at V and 5 bases at J, with 17 bases between. The DNA for the CDR3 is TGTGCCAGCACCCCTACGGCAGGGGCAACCGGGGAGCTGTTTTTT. Its translation is CASTPTAGATGELFF.

The chain recombines TRBV27 with TRBJ1-4, with TRBD1 as a possible D gene (5 bases). Germline V gene data show CDR1 as MNHEY and CDR2 as SMNVEV (reference sequence). This CDR3 has 13 amino acids. V was clipped by 3 bases and J by 14 bases, with 16 bases between them. The CDR3 spells CASSFGGDTKLFF. As DNA, the CDR3 is TGTGCCAGCAGTTTCGGGGGGGATACGAAGCTGTTTTTT. Complete variable domain (other parts from reference TRBV27 and TRBJ1-4): EAQVTQNPRYLITVTGKKLTVTCSQNMNHEYMSWYRQDPGLGLRQIYYSMNVEVTDKGDVPEGYKVSRKEKRNFPLILESPSPNQTSLYFCASSFGGDTKLFFGSGTQLSVL.

This clone was observed once. At one end, the junction sequence differs from germline, possibly due to a read error. This chain connects TRBV5-8 to TRBJ1-2, with D perhaps matching TRBD1 (5 bases). In germline, CDR1 is SGHTS, CDR2 YDEGEE. There are 10 residues in the CDR3. CDR3 protein: CASSLWGGRF. In DNA form, the CDR3 reads TGTGCCAGCAGCTTGTGGGGGGGACGATTC.

The chain has TRBV4-1 and TRBJ1-2, with 11 bases that match TRBD1. Germline values: CDR1 MGHRA, CDR2 YSYEKL. The ends lost 1 base at V and 4 bases at J; junction bases unmatched: 8. This CDR3 has 17 residues. The CDR3 coding sequence is TGCGCCAGCAGCCAAGCGACGGACAGGGGGCTGGTCTATGGCTACACCTTC. Its protein product is CASSQATDRGLVYGYTF.

The chain joins TRBV5-1 to TRBJ2-3; 9 bases map to TRBD1. CDR1 is SGHRS, CDR2 YFSETQ, per germline. The CDR3 contains 16 residues. The ends lost 4 bases at V and 3 bases at J; junction bases unmatched: 9. The CDR3 DNA reads TGCGCCAGCAGCGGCGGACAGGGGTTCATGACAGATACGCAGTATTTT. Its protein is CASSGGQGFMTDTQYF.

The rearrangement links TRBV7-2 to TRBJ2-3; TRBD2 aligns across 9 bases. Germline CDR1 SGHTA, CDR2 FQGNSA. This CDR3 has 17 residues. The V and J ends lost 3 bases and 0 bases, in that order; junction bases with no gene match: 7. The CDR3, as DNA: TGTGCCAGCAGCTTTCATAGCGGGGGTTTCAGCACAGATACGCAGTATTTT. It is translated as CASSFHSGGFSTDTQYF.

This chain uses TRBV5-1 with TRBJ2-3; D perhaps matches TRBD1 (6 bases). The CDR3 has 15 residues. V lost 4 bases and J 1 base, leaving 13 bases between the germline ends. Germline lookup yields CDR1 SGHRS and CDR2 YFSETQ. CDR3 region: CASSPQGYRTDTQYF. The CDR3 DNA sequence: TGCGCCAGCAGCCCACAGGGATACCGCACAGATACGCAGTATTTT.

The chain links TRBV7-2 to TRBJ1-3; D unclear. V was trimmed by 1 base and J by 4 bases, leaving 5 bases between them. The CDR3 consists of 13 residues. The V gene's germline CDR1 is SGHTA and CDR2 FQGNSA. The CDR3 nucleotides are TGTGCCAGCAGCTTAGTGGAGGGAAACACCATATATTTT. Protein: CASSLVEGNTIYF. Drawing the rest from reference TRBV7-2 and TRBJ1-3, the complete variable domain is GAGVSQSPSNKVTEKGKDVELRCDPISGHTALYWYRQSLGQGLEFLIYFQGNSAPDKSGLPSDRFSAERTGGSVSTLTIQRTQQEDSAVYLCASSLVEGNTIYFGEGSWLTVV.

The genes are TRBV25-1 and TRBJ1-2; D may be TRBD1 (5 bases). The CDR3 covers 14 residues. The V gene lost 2 bases and the J gene lost 4 bases, with 11 bases spanning the gap. Germline CDR1 and CDR2: MGHDK and SYGVNS. DNA for the CDR3: TGTGCCAGCAGTGAACCAGGGAGGCTCTATGGCTACACCTTC. It yields the protein CASSEPGRLYGYTF.

This chain links TRBV5-4 with TRBJ1-1; 9 bases agree with TRBD1. The CDR3 is 16 residues long. The V and J ends lost 4 bases and 10 bases, in that order; junction bases with no gene match: 17. CDR1 and CDR2 from the germline V gene are SGHNT and YYREEE (reference sequence). The CDR3 here is CASSPGQGSGVFGAFF. CDR3 DNA: TGTGCCAGCAGCCCCGGACAGGGGTCGGGAGTCTTCGGAGCTTTCTTT.

The gene calls are TRBV9 and TRBJ2-2; D perhaps matches TRBD1 (6 bases). Germline V lookup: CDR1 SGDLS, CDR2 YYNGEE. The CDR3 sequence is 13 residues long. The V and J ends lost 5 bases and 1 base respectively, with 6 bases between them. In nucleotides, the CDR3 is TGTGCCAGCAGGACAGGGAACACCGGGGAGCTGTTTTTT. Translation gives CASRTGNTGELFF.

The V gene is TRBV9, the J gene TRBJ1-1; D is perhaps TRBD1 (5 bases). In germline, CDR1 is SGDLS, CDR2 YYNGEE. V was shortened by 0 bases and J by 1 base, with 10 bases between the two germline ends. This CDR3 region has 15 residues. The CDR3 here is CASSVGGVGNTEAFF. DNA of the CDR3: TGTGCCAGCAGCGTAGGGGGGGTGGGGAACACTGAAGCTTTCTTT.

The gene calls are TRBV6-5 and TRBJ2-1, with TRBD2 matching over 9 bases. CDR1 is MNHEY and CDR2 is SVGAGI in the germline V gene. J gave up 4 bases and V 0 bases, and 4 bases lay outside the gene matches. CDR3 size: 16 residues. The CDR3 sequence is CASSYSTAGGYNEQFF. The CDR3 nucleotides are TGTGCCAGCAGTTACTCGACAGCGGGGGGTTACAATGAGCAGTTCTTC.

The chain employs TRBV4-1 and TRBJ2-7, with 7 nucleotides matching TRBD1. J was trimmed by 3 bases and V by 1 base; bases with no gene match: 0. Per germline, CDR1 MGHRA and CDR2 YSYEKL. The CDR3 runs 13 residues. DNA of the CDR3: TGCGCCAGCAGCCAAGGGACAGGCTACGAGCAGTACTTC. Protein: CASSQGTGYEQYF.

The gene calls are TRBV9 and TRBJ1-1; D is ambiguous. The CDR3 is made up of 15 amino acids. V shed 3 bases and J shed 2 bases, with 14 bases lying between them. CDR1 and CDR2 from the germline V gene are SGDLS and YYNGEE. The CDR3 spells CASSGGGSKNTEAFF. As DNA, the CDR3 is TGTGCCAGCAGCGGGGGAGGGAGTAAAAACACTGAAGCTTTCTTT.

The chain has TRBV27 and TRBJ2-7; the match to TRBD2 covers 7 bases. The CDR3 runs 15 residues. With V trimmed by 4 bases and J by 0 bases, 6 bases remained unmatched. Germline V gene data show CDR1 as MNHEY and CDR2 as SMNVEV (reference sequence). The CDR3 DNA is TGTGCCAGCAGTTCCTCAGGGAGGGGCTCCTACGAGCAGTACTTC. Its translation: CASSSSGRGSYEQYF.

The chain employs TRBV14 and TRBJ1-5, with D hard to call. The length of the CDR3 is 13 residues. Germline CDR1 SGHDN, CDR2 FVKESK. Trimming took off 1 base at V and 7 bases at J, with 8 bases between the two ends. CDR3 sequence: CASSQGLQQPQHF. The DNA for the CDR3 is TGTGCCAGCAGCCAAGGGCTGCAGCAGCCCCAGCATTTT. Full variable domain (rest looked up from reference TRBV14 and TRBJ1-5): EAGVTQFPSHSVIEKGQTVTLRCDPISGHDNLYWYRRVMGKEIKFLLHFVKESKQDESGMPNNRFLAERTGGTYSTLKVQPAELEDSGVYFCASSQGLQQPQHFGDGTRLSIL.

The chain has TRBV2 and TRBJ1-2; no clear D gene. Germline CDR1 and CDR2: SNHLY and FYNNEI. CDR3 size: 14 residues. V shed 3 bases and J shed 8 bases, with 16 bases lying between them. The CDR3 region is CASSEKQSGSGYTF. The CDR3 DNA reads TGTGCCAGCAGTGAGAAGCAGTCAGGTTCAGGCTACACCTTC.

This rearrangement joins TRBV19 to TRBJ1-2; 9 bases are shared with TRBD1. The CDR3 sequence is 15 residues long. Losses at the gene ends were 5 bases for V and 2 bases for J; bases not matched to a gene: 6. From germline, CDR1 is LNHDA and CDR2 SQIVND (reference sequence). The CDR3, as DNA: TGTGCCAGTAGTTTGACAGGGGGAGTAAACTATGGCTACACCTTC. It translates to CASSLTGGVNYGYTF.

The chain has TRBV15 and TRBJ2-7; possible D gene TRBD1, 5 bases. The CDR3 totals 14 residues. Per the germline V gene, CDR1 is LNHNV and CDR2 is YYDKDF (reference sequence). V was shortened by 2 bases and J by 7 bases, with 15 bases between the two germline ends. The CDR3 loop is CATSRSKGKAEQYF. The CDR3 coding sequence is TGTGCCACCAGCAGATCTAAGGGGAAAGCAGAGCAGTACTTC.

This rearrangement joins TRBV15 to TRBJ2-2; TRBD1 might be the D (6 bases). Germline V gene sequence: CDR1 LNHNV, CDR2 YYDKDF (reference sequence). Deletions cut 3 bases from V and 6 bases from J, with 11 bases between. This CDR3 comprises 14 residues. DNA of the CDR3: TGTGCCACCAGCAGGGCACAGGGTGCCGGGGAGCTGTTTTTT. This gives the protein CATSRAQGAGELFF.

The chain has TRBV9 and TRBJ2-7; possible D gene TRBD2, 7 bases. The CDR3 is 16 amino acids. CDR1 SGDLS and CDR2 YYNGEE come from the germline V gene. Deletions cut 2 bases from V and 2 bases from J, with 17 bases between. CDR3 protein: CASSVERGGGTYEQYF. In DNA form, the CDR3 reads TGTGCCAGCAGCGTCGAGAGAGGGGGGGGGACCTACGAGCAGTACTTC.